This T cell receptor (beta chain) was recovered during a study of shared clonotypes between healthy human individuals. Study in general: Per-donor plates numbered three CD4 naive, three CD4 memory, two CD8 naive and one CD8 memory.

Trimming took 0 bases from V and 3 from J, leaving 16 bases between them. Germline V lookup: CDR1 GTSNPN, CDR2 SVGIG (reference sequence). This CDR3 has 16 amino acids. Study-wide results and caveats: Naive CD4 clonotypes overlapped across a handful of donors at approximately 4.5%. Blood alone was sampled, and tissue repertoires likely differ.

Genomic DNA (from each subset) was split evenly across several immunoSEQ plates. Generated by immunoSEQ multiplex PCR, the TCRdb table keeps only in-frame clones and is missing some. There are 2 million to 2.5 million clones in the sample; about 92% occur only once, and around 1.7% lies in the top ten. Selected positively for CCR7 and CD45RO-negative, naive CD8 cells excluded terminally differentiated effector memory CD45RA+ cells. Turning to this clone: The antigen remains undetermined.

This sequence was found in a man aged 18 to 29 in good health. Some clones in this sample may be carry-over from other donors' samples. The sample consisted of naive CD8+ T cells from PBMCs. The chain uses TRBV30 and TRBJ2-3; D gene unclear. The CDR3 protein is CAWSVVGRTWTDTQYF. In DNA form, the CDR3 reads TGTGCCTGGAGTGTGGTCGGACGAACGTGGACAGATACGCAGTATTTT.